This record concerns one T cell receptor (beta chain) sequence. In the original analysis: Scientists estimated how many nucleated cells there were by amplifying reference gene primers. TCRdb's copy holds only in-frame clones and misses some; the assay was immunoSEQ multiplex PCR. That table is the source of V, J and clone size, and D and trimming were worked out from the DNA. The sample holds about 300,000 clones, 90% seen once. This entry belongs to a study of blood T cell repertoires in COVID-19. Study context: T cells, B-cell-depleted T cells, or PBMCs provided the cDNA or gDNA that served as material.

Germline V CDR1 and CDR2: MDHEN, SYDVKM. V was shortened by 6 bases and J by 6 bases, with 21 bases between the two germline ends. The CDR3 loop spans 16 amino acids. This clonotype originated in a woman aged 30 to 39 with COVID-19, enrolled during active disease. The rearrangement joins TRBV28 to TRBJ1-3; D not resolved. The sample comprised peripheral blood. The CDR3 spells CASSPPPGRGENTIYF. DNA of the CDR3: TGTGCCAGCAGCCCCCCCCCTGGGAGAGGAGAAAACACCATATATTTT.